This TCR beta chain was captured by sequencing in a study of Ad26.COV2.S vaccination and SARS-CoV-2 variants. Across the whole study: Administration of Ad26.COV2.S was intramuscular, either once or twice 56 days apart.

Notes on this clone: Antigen unknown.

V lost 2 bases to trimming and J lost 7 bases; unmatched junction nucleotides: 8. The CDR3 is 16 amino acids. Per the germline V gene, CDR1 is MNHNS and CDR2 is SASEGT. Points from the study as a whole: Breadth of non-spike TCRs did not differ between vaccinees and placebo recipients. Vaccine recipients showed a spike-specific TCR breadth that was higher than in placebo recipients.

Assay: immunoSEQ multiplex PCR; the TCRdb copy retains only in-frame clones and omits some. The sample lists some 390,000 clones, 88% occurring once. As for treatment: around 19 received Ad26.COV2.S at low or high dose, single or two shots; a few received placebo; per-sample allocation not given. Sampling happened 63 days after the first vaccine or placebo injection. As its vector, the vaccine had Ad26, which expressed Wuhan-strain SARS-CoV-2 spike. Sequenced material: peripheral blood, taken in a trial of Ad26.COV2.S vaccine versus placebo. The rearrangement joins TRBV6-1 to TRBJ1-2; TRBD1 matches at 12 bases. The TCR sequence derives from a person between 18 and 65 years old who received the Ad26.COV2.S COVID-19 vaccine or a placebo. CDR3 sequence: CASSESMGQGAGGYTF. In nucleotides, the CDR3 is TGTGCCAGCAGTGAATCAATGGGACAGGGGGCTGGTGGCTACACCTTC.